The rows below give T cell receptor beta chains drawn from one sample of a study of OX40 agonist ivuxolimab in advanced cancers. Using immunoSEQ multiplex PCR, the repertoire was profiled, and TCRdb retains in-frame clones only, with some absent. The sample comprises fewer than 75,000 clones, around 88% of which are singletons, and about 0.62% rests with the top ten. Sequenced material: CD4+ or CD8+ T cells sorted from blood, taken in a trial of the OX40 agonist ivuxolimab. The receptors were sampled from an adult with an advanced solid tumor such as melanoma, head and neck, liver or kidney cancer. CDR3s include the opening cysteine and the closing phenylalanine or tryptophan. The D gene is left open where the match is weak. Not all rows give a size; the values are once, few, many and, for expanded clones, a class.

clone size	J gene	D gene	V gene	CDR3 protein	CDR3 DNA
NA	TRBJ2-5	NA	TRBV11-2	CASSLELGPDRLPQYF	TGTGCCAGCAGCTTAGAACTCGGACCAGACCGTTTGCCCCAGTACTTC
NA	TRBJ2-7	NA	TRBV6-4	CASSDLRLGLKPYEQYF	TGTGCCAGCAGTGACCTCCGGTTGGGGCTGAAACCCTACGAGCAGTACTTC
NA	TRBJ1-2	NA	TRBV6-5	CASSYSRHQGYGYTF	TGTGCCAGCAGTTACTCGAGACACCAAGGCTATGGCTACACCTTC
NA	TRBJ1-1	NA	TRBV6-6	CASSRRSGEAFF	TGTGCCAGCAGTCGACGGTCGGGCGAAGCTTTCTTT
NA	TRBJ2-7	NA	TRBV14	CASSRTAYEQYF	TGTGCCAGCAGCCGCACAGCGTACGAGCAGTACTTC
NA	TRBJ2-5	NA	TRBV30	CAWSVRWTEEETQYF	TGTGCCTGGAGTGTACGGTGGACTGAGGAAGAGACCCAGTACTTC
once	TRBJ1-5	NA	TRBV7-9	CASSLDSGNQPQHF	TGTGCCAGCAGCTTAGATTCAGGGAACCAGCCCCAGCATTTT
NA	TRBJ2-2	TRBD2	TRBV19	CASSMTSGRVRELFF	TGTGCCAGTAGTATGACTAGCGGGAGGGTGCGGGAGCTGTTTTTT
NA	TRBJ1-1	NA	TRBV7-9	CASSSSGIPEAFF	TGTGCCAGCAGCTCGTCAGGGATTCCTGAAGCTTTCTTT
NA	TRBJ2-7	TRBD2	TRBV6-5	CASRSPRGGLYEQYF	TGTGCCAGCAGGAGCCCTCGCGGGGGGCTCTACGAGCAGTACTTC
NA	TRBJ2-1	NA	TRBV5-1	CASSLVQTGAEQFF	TGCGCCAGCAGCTTGGTTCAGACCGGGGCTGAGCAGTTCTTC
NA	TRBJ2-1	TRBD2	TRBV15	CATSRGWGGAYNEQFF	TGTGCCACCAGCAGAGGTTGGGGAGGGGCCTACAATGAGCAGTTCTTC
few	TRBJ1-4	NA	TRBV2	CASALGGGNEKLFF	TGTGCCAGCGCATTAGGGGGGGGGAATGAAAAACTGTTTTTT
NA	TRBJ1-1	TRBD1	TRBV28	CASSTGGGMNTEAFF	TGTGCCAGCAGTACAGGGGGGGGGATGAACACTGAAGCTTTCTTT
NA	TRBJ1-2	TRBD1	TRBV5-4	CASSPRQGGGYTF	TGTGCCAGCAGCCCTAGACAGGGGGGTGGCTACACCTTC
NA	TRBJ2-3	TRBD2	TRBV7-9	CASSLRPSGSPTDTQYF	TGTGCCAGCAGCTTACGTCCTAGCGGGAGCCCCACAGATACGCAGTATTTT
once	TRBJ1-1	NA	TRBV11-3	CASSSTGRNEAFF	TGTGCCAGCAGCTCAACAGGGCGTAATGAAGCTTTCTTT
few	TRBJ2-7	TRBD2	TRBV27	CASSLREGYEQYF	TGTGCCAGCAGTTTGCGGGAGGGCTACGAGCAGTACTTC
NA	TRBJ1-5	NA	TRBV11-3	CASSTRSWAPTGDNQPQHF	TGTGCCAGCAGCACGAGGAGTTGGGCCCCGACAGGCGATAATCAGCCCCAGCATTTT
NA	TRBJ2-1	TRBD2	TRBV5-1	CASSLDGLAGDEQFF	TGCGCCAGCAGCTTGGACGGACTAGCGGGCGATGAGCAGTTCTTC
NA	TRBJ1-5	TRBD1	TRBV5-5	CASSLRTPGQGNQPQHF	TGTGCCAGCAGTTTACGAACTCCGGGACAGGGGAATCAGCCCCAGCATTTT
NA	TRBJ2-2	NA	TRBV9	CASSAGGANTGELFF	TGTGCCAGCAGCGCAGGGGGGGCGAACACCGGGGAGCTGTTTTTT
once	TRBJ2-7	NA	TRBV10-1	CASSLTLPGEQYF	TGCGCCAGCAGTCTAACCCTCCCCGGGGAGCAGTACTTC
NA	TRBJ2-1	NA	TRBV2	CASFYGTLPYNEQFF	TGTGCCAGCTTCTATGGGACCCTACCATACAATGAGCAGTTCTTC
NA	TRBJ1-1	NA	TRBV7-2	CASSLGVSAFF	TGTGCCAGCAGCTTAGGTGTTTCTGCTTTCTTT
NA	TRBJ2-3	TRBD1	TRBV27	CASSSQQGSTDTQYF	TGTGCCAGCAGTTCCCAACAGGGGAGCACAGATACGCAGTATTTT